The clone carrying this T cell receptor (beta chain) was counted once. The study drew participants aged about 18 to 95 years from 20 to 30 US areas. This specimen comes from a study of blood T cell repertoires in COVID-19. CDR3 length: 13 amino acids. V shed 8 bases and J 0 bases; nucleotides not matched to a gene: 2. Germline lookup yields CDR1 SNHLY and CDR2 FYNNEI. Repertoires were generated with immunoSEQ multiplex PCR, while TCRdb's copy carries only in-frame clones and drops some. The sample lists approximately 500,000 clones, roughly 88% seen once, with 1.8% in the top ten. The V gene is TRBV2, the J gene TRBJ2-5, with 8 bases aligning to TRBD2. The origin of this receptor is a woman between 35 and 50 years old who had recovered from COVID-19. The specimen was PBMCs or T cells enriched from blood (not recorded which). The CDR3, as DNA: TGTGCCAGCCCACTAGCGGACCAAGAGACCCAGTACTTC. Its protein is CASPLADQETQYF.